These T cell receptor beta chains were read from a single sample in a study of blood T cell repertoires in COVID-19. Libraries were prepared by immunoSEQ multiplex PCR; TCRdb keeps only in-frame clonotypes and omits some of them. Found here are approximately 220,000 clones, about 88% of them singletons; the top ten hold 2.6%. Sequenced: PBMCs or T cells enriched from blood (not recorded which). All receptors come from a woman in her 30s who had recovered from COVID-19. Each CDR3 is given with its conserved first and last residue. Fields, in order: V gene, J gene, clone size, D gene, CDR3 DNA, CDR3 protein. A D gene is named only where the DNA matches it firmly. A row's size may be missing; if present it is once, few, many or a size class.

v_gene: TRBV6-5
j_gene: TRBJ1-2
abundance: .
d_gene: .
CDR3nt: TGTGCCAGCTTTAAGGGAGGGGGCTACACCTTC
CDR3aa: CASFKGGGYTF

v_gene: TRBV11-2
j_gene: TRBJ1-2
abundance: .
d_gene: .
CDR3nt: TGTGCCAGCAGCTTAGTACGGAACTATGGCTACACCTTC
CDR3aa: CASSLVRNYGYTF

v_gene: TRBV5-1
j_gene: TRBJ1-1
abundance: .
d_gene: .
CDR3nt: TGCGCCAGCAACTCGAGGGGGAAGAACACTGAAGCTTTCTTT
CDR3aa: CASNSRGKNTEAFF

v_gene: TRBV10-2
j_gene: TRBJ1-1
abundance: .
d_gene: .
CDR3nt: TGCGCCAGCTTAATGAACACTGAAGCTTTCTTT
CDR3aa: CASLMNTEAFF

v_gene: TRBV29-1
j_gene: TRBJ1-1
abundance: once
d_gene: TRBD1
CDR3nt: TGCAGCGTTCGGACAGGGGGGCGATTGAACACTGAAGCTTTCTTT
CDR3aa: CSVRTGGRLNTEAFF

v_gene: TRBV5-4
j_gene: TRBJ2-1
abundance: once
d_gene: .
CDR3nt: TGTGCCAGCAGCTTGGGCGGCGCAAGCTCCTACAATGAGCAGTTCTTC
CDR3aa: CASSLGGASSYNEQFF

v_gene: TRBV5-1
j_gene: TRBJ1-4
abundance: few
d_gene: .
CDR3nt: TGCGCCAGCAGCTTAGGACAGACTCCTGAAAAACTGTTTTTT
CDR3aa: CASSLGQTPEKLFF

v_gene: TRBV9
j_gene: TRBJ2-3
abundance: .
d_gene: .
CDR3nt: TGTGCCAGCACCCAGGGAGATACGCAGTATTTT
CDR3aa: CASTQGDTQYF

v_gene: TRBV2
j_gene: TRBJ2-3
abundance: .
d_gene: TRBD2
CDR3nt: TGCGCCAGCAGTGAGGTAGCGGGGGGTTCAGATACGCAGTATTTT
CDR3aa: CASSEVAGGSDTQYF

v_gene: TRBV11-2
j_gene: TRBJ2-3
abundance: .
d_gene: .
CDR3nt: TGTGCCAGCAGCAACCGCGGGGTTAGCACAGATACGCAGTATTTT
CDR3aa: CASSNRGVSTDTQYF

v_gene: TRBV7-3
j_gene: TRBJ2-1
abundance: .
d_gene: TRBD2
CDR3nt: TGTGCCAGCAGACATACTAGCGGGGGGAACAATGAGCAGTTCTTC
CDR3aa: CASRHTSGGNNEQFF

v_gene: TRBV4-3
j_gene: TRBJ1-4
abundance: .
d_gene: .
CDR3nt: TGCGCCAGCAGCCAAGGAGGGGGGGCTGGGGAAAAACTGTTTTTT
CDR3aa: CASSQGGGAGEKLFF

v_gene: TRBV4-3
j_gene: TRBJ2-1
abundance: .
d_gene: TRBD2
CDR3nt: TGCGCCAGCAGCCAAGATACGCTAGCGGGTGCCGACTACAATGAGCAGTTCTTC
CDR3aa: CASSQDTLAGADYNEQFF

v_gene: TRBV4-3
j_gene: TRBJ2-6
abundance: .
d_gene: .
CDR3nt: TGCGCCAGCAGCCAAGATGTCCGCAGGGATGGGGCCAACGTCCTGACTTTC
CDR3aa: CASSQDVRRDGANVLTF

v_gene: TRBV6-5
j_gene: TRBJ1-1
abundance: .
d_gene: TRBD1
CDR3nt: TGTGCCAGCCGAGGACAGGGAGACACTGAAGCTTTCTTT
CDR3aa: CASRGQGDTEAFF

v_gene: TRBV6-5
j_gene: TRBJ2-1
abundance: .
d_gene: TRBD2
CDR3nt: TGTGCCAGCAGTTACGATCCGACTAGCGGCTACAATGAGCAGTTCTTC
CDR3aa: CASSYDPTSGYNEQFF

v_gene: TRBV4-2
j_gene: TRBJ1-2
abundance: few
d_gene: .
CDR3nt: TGTGCCAGCAGCCAAGTGTCCTGGAGCGGCTACACCTTC
CDR3aa: CASSQVSWSGYTF

v_gene: TRBV15
j_gene: TRBJ2-7
abundance: .
d_gene: TRBD1
CDR3nt: TGTGCCACCAGCAGACAGGGGGCCTACGAGCAGTACTTC
CDR3aa: CATSRQGAYEQYF

v_gene: TRBV7-3
j_gene: TRBJ2-3
abundance: .
d_gene: .
CDR3nt: TGTGCCAGCAGCCTAGTGGGGGCCACAGATACGCAGTATTTT
CDR3aa: CASSLVGATDTQYF

v_gene: TRBV6-2/TRBV6-3
j_gene: TRBJ2-3
abundance: .
d_gene: TRBD1
CDR3nt: TGTGCCAGCAGTTCCCTGGACAGGGGGAAGGGAGATACGCAGTATTTT
CDR3aa: CASSSLDRGKGDTQYF

v_gene: TRBV19
j_gene: TRBJ1-2
abundance: .
d_gene: .
CDR3nt: TGTGCCAGTAGTATATGGGCCGGGGGTGGCGACTATGGCTACACCTTC
CDR3aa: CASSIWAGGGDYGYTF

v_gene: TRBV19
j_gene: TRBJ2-2
abundance: .
d_gene: .
CDR3nt: TGTGCCAGTAAGGAGTTCACCGGGGAGCTGTTTTTT
CDR3aa: CASKEFTGELFF

v_gene: TRBV29-1
j_gene: TRBJ2-6
abundance: .
d_gene: .
CDR3nt: TGCAGCGTGGACCAAGGGACATCGGTCTCTGGGGCCAACGTCCTGACTTTC
CDR3aa: CSVDQGTSVSGANVLTF

v_gene: TRBV5-5
j_gene: TRBJ2-5
abundance: .
d_gene: TRBD2
CDR3nt: TGTGCCAGCAGCTTTAGCGGGGGTGAGGAGACCCAGTACTTC
CDR3aa: CASSFSGGEETQYF

v_gene: TRBV12-3/TRBV12-4
j_gene: TRBJ1-5
abundance: once
d_gene: .
CDR3nt: TGTGCCAGCAGTTTCGGTGGTAAGCCCCAGCATTTT
CDR3aa: CASSFGGKPQHF

v_gene: TRBV14
j_gene: TRBJ1-4
abundance: .
d_gene: TRBD1
CDR3nt: TGTGCCAGCAGCCAAATAGGACAGGAAGAAAAACTGTTTTTT
CDR3aa: CASSQIGQEEKLFF

v_gene: TRBV4-1
j_gene: TRBJ2-1
abundance: .
d_gene: TRBD1
CDR3nt: TGCGCCAGCAGCCAAGAACTTGGGACAGGGACCTACAATGAGCAGTTCTTC
CDR3aa: CASSQELGTGTYNEQFF

v_gene: TRBV19
j_gene: TRBJ2-1
abundance: .
d_gene: TRBD1
CDR3nt: TGTGCCGTCTCCCCGGGACAGAACTACAATGAGCAGTTCTTC
CDR3aa: CAVSPGQNYNEQFF

v_gene: TRBV3-1/TRBV3-2
j_gene: TRBJ2-7
abundance: .
d_gene: TRBD1
CDR3nt: TGTGCCAGCAGCCAAGAAATTCCGACAGGGGGCGACGAGCAGTACTTC
CDR3aa: CASSQEIPTGGDEQYF

v_gene: TRBV7-3
j_gene: TRBJ2-3
abundance: .
d_gene: TRBD2
CDR3nt: TGTGCCAGCAGCCCTAGCGGGGGGGCAGGAGATACGCAGTATTTT
CDR3aa: CASSPSGGAGDTQYF

v_gene: TRBV5-4
j_gene: TRBJ2-3
abundance: .
d_gene: .
CDR3nt: TGTGCCAGCAGCTTGACGGGGGAGGATACGCAGTATTTT
CDR3aa: CASSLTGEDTQYF

v_gene: TRBV2
j_gene: TRBJ1-2
abundance: .
d_gene: TRBD1
CDR3nt: TGTGCCAGCAGTCCGGACAGGGGAACCTATTTGGGCTACACCTTC
CDR3aa: CASSPDRGTYLGYTF

v_gene: TRBV7-3
j_gene: TRBJ1-1
abundance: .
d_gene: .
CDR3nt: TGTGCCAGCAGCTCCAATTCAGGGGCGAACACTGAAGCTTTCTTT
CDR3aa: CASSSNSGANTEAFF

v_gene: TRBV7-3
j_gene: TRBJ2-7
abundance: .
d_gene: .
CDR3nt: TGTGCCAGCAGCCCCGACAGAGATTCCTACGAGCAGTACTTC
CDR3aa: CASSPDRDSYEQYF

v_gene: TRBV2
j_gene: TRBJ2-7
abundance: .
d_gene: .
CDR3nt: TGTGCCAGCAGTGGTCCGGTAGGGGGCTACGAGCAGTACTTC
CDR3aa: CASSGPVGGYEQYF

v_gene: TRBV19
j_gene: TRBJ1-2
abundance: .
d_gene: .
CDR3nt: TGTGCCAGTAGTATAGACCGAGGGAACTATGGCTACACCTTC
CDR3aa: CASSIDRGNYGYTF

v_gene: TRBV4-3
j_gene: TRBJ2-2
abundance: .
d_gene: .
CDR3nt: TGCGCCAGCAGCCAAGATCTTAGGGGCATTACCGGGGAGCTGTTTTTT
CDR3aa: CASSQDLRGITGELFF